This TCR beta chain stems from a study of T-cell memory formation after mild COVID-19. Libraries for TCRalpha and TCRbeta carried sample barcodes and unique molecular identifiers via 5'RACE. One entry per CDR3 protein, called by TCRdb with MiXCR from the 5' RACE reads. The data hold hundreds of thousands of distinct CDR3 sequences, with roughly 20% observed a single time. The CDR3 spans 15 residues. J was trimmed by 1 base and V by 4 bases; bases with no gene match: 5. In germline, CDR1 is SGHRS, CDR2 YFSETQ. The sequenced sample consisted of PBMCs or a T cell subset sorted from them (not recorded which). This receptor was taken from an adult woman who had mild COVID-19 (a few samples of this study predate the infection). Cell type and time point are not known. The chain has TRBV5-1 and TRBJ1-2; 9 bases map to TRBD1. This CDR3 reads CASSPQGAGNYGYTF. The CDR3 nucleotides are TGCGCCAGCAGCCCACAGGGGGCCGGTAACTATGGCTACACCTTC.